The rows below give T cell receptor beta chains drawn from one sample of a study of cytomegalovirus exposure and HLA in healthy donors. TCRdb keeps only in-frame clones here, not all; method: immunoSEQ multiplex PCR. The table lists around 150,000 clones, 84% of them singletons. The specimen sequenced was PBMCs. These receptors were collected from a man between 25 and 39 years old in good health and CMV-seropositive. Both conserved end residues are part of each CDR3. D genes are given only for firm matches. Size values are once, few and many counts, or a class for expanded clones, and some rows have none.

CDR3 DNA,CDR3 protein,V gene,J gene,D gene,clone size
TGTGCCAGCAGTTCCGGGGGGCTCCTAGAGACCCAGTACTTC,CASSSGGLLETQYF,TRBV27,TRBJ2-5,-,few
TGTGCCAGTAGTTATCGGGGGGCAGGTCAGCCCCAGCATTTT,CASSYRGAGQPQHF,TRBV19,TRBJ1-5,-,-
TGTGCTACCGACCGGGCAGGGGATTTGCCTGGCTACACCTTC,CATDRAGDLPGYTF,TRBV30,TRBJ1-2,-,-
TGTGCCAGCAGCGGCTCCGGGACAGGGGGTCCGAGAGGCGAGCAGTACTTC,CASSGSGTGGPRGEQYF,TRBV9,TRBJ2-7,TRBD1,-
TGCGCCAGCAGCTTGTTAGGGGAGGGCAAAAACATTCAGTACTTC,CASSLLGEGKNIQYF,TRBV5-1,TRBJ2-4,TRBD2,-
TGTGCCAGCAGCTTGCCTAGCGGGAGGACCAATGAGCAGTTCTTC,CASSLPSGRTNEQFF,TRBV7-8,TRBJ2-1,TRBD2,-
TGTGCCACCAGCAGAGGCACGGACAGGGAAGCTTTCTTT,CATSRGTDREAFF,TRBV15,TRBJ1-1,TRBD1,-
TGTGCCAGCAGCTTAGCGCGGGGTTCTGGCTACACCTTC,CASSLARGSGYTF,TRBV7-2,TRBJ1-2,-,-
TGTGCCAGCAGCGATAGCGGGGGGGCCCAAGAGACCCAGTACTTC,CASSDSGGAQETQYF,TRBV11-1,TRBJ2-5,TRBD2,-
TGTGCCAGCGAATTCGGGCGGGAGGGTACAGATACGCAGTATTTT,CASEFGREGTDTQYF,TRBV6-6,TRBJ2-3,TRBD2,-
TGTGCCAGCAGCAGAGTGACCGGGGGGATGTACTTC,CASSRVTGGMYF,TRBV5-6,TRBJ2-5,TRBD2,-
TGTGCCAGCAGCTTAATCGGGCTTTCTAGGAGGAACAACTATGGCTACACCTTC,CASSLIGLSRRNNYGYTF,TRBV11-2,TRBJ1-2,-,-
TGTGCCAGCAGCTCAAAGACAGACCCTCGAAGAGAGACCCAGTACTTC,CASSSKTDPRRETQYF,TRBV5-4,TRBJ2-5,-,-
TGTGCCAGCAGCTTTCAGGGGGCGCGAGGAAACACCATATATTTT,CASSFQGARGNTIYF,TRBV7-9,TRBJ1-3,TRBD1,-
TGTGCCAGCACGTGGACAGGGAACTATGGCTACACCTTC,CASTWTGNYGYTF,TRBV2,TRBJ1-2,TRBD1,once
TGTGCCAGCAGCTGGTGGACAGGAACCTTCGGCAATCAGCCCCAGCATTTT,CASSWWTGTFGNQPQHF,TRBV5-6,TRBJ1-5,TRBD1,-
TGTGCCAGCAGGACGGGACAGGCCACAGATACGCAGTATTTT,CASRTGQATDTQYF,TRBV28,TRBJ2-3,TRBD1,-
TGTGCCAGCAGTCCCCCGGGACAGGGTCGTCCCTACGAGCAGTACTTC,CASSPPGQGRPYEQYF,TRBV28,TRBJ2-7,TRBD1,-
TGTGCCAGCAGCAGTACAGGGGTTTCCGGGGAGCTGTTTTTT,CASSSTGVSGELFF,TRBV11-1,TRBJ2-2,TRBD1,-
TGTGCCAGCGGAATGGCGGGACTGTCCTACGAGCAGTACTTC,CASGMAGLSYEQYF,TRBV28,TRBJ2-7,-,few
TGTGCCAGCAGGGAACCGGGACAGGGCTACGAGCAGTACTTC,CASREPGQGYEQYF,TRBV28,TRBJ2-7,TRBD1,-
TGTGCCACCAGCAGAGATAGAGAAGACAGGGAGCAGTACTTC,CATSRDREDREQYF,TRBV15,TRBJ2-7,-,-
TGTGCCAGCAGCACTAGCGGGGGGGCGAATGAGCAGTTCTTC,CASSTSGGANEQFF,TRBV2,TRBJ2-1,TRBD2,-
TGTGCCAGCGCCGTAACGAGCTACGAGCAGTACTTC,CASAVTSYEQYF,TRBV28,TRBJ2-7,-,once
TGTGCCAGCAGCTTGGGACAGACCCGCACAGATACGCAGTATTTT,CASSLGQTRTDTQYF,TRBV5-6,TRBJ2-3,-,-
TGTGCCAGCAGCCCCCGACGGGTTGCAACTAATGAAAAACTGTTTTTT,CASSPRRVATNEKLFF,TRBV7-2,TRBJ1-4,-,-
TGTGCCAGCAGTGATCAGGGGTCCTACAATGAGCAGTTCTTC,CASSDQGSYNEQFF,TRBV2,TRBJ2-1,-,few
TGTGCCAGCAAGGGACAGGGTAAGGGGGCGAGCTATGGCTACACCTTC,CASKGQGKGASYGYTF,TRBV9,TRBJ1-2,TRBD1,-
TGTGCCAGTAGTATAGGAGGGATCTACGAGCAGTACTTC,CASSIGGIYEQYF,TRBV19,TRBJ2-7,-,few
TGTGCCAGCAGCGCAGGGACTAGCGGAACGAAAGAGACCCAGTACTTC,CASSAGTSGTKETQYF,TRBV5-6,TRBJ2-5,TRBD2,once
TGCAGCGTTGAAGATCAGGCGTGGGGGGTACGCTTC,CSVEDQAWGVRF,TRBV29-1,TRBJ1-2,-,-
TGTGCCAGCAGCTTCAGGCAGGGTCGAGATCAGCCCCAGCATTTT,CASSFRQGRDQPQHF,TRBV7-2,TRBJ1-5,-,-
TGTGCCAGCCGACGGCTAACGGTCGGCGGCGAGCAGTACTTC,CASRRLTVGGEQYF,TRBV6-6,TRBJ2-7,-,-
TGTGCCAGCAGCTCCATCTCCCCCCTTACTAGCGGGAAGTACAATGAGCAGTTCTTC,CASSSISPLTSGKYNEQFF,TRBV7-8,TRBJ2-1,TRBD2,-
TGTGCCAGCAGCTCAGTACAGGGGGCGGTTGGAAACACCATATATTTT,CASSSVQGAVGNTIYF,TRBV11-2,TRBJ1-3,TRBD1,-
TGCGCCAGCAGCCAAGATGCGGGCAGCCTTCGATATGGCTACACCTTC,CASSQDAGSLRYGYTF,TRBV4-3,TRBJ1-2,-,-
TGTGCCAGCAGCTCCGCCCGGGGGGGGTACAATGAGCAGTTCTTC,CASSSARGGYNEQFF,TRBV7-3,TRBJ2-1,TRBD2,once
TGTGCCAGCAGTTACAAGGACAGGGGATCTCATGGCTACACCTTC,CASSYKDRGSHGYTF,TRBV6-5,TRBJ1-2,TRBD1,few
TGTGCCAGCAGTACACAATTTGAGCAGTTCTTC,CASSTQFEQFF,TRBV28,TRBJ2-1,-,once
TGCGCCAGCAGCCTCAGACTAGCGGGCCAAGAGGGCAATGAGCAGTTCTTC,CASSLRLAGQEGNEQFF,TRBV10-1,TRBJ2-1,TRBD2,-
TGTGCCAGCAGCCCCCGGACTAGCTTCCCCTACGAGCAGTACTTC,CASSPRTSFPYEQYF,TRBV6-5,TRBJ2-7,TRBD2,-
TGTGCCAGCGAGACTAGCGGGGAGGAAGCCTACGAGCAGTACTTC,CASETSGEEAYEQYF,TRBV28,TRBJ2-7,TRBD2,-
TGTGCCAGCAGCTTAGAAGGGACAGGGGGCACTGAAGCTTTCTTT,CASSLEGTGGTEAFF,TRBV7-8,TRBJ1-1,TRBD1,-
TGTGCCAGCACCCAAGGGACAGGGGTCTCCTATGGCTACACCTTC,CASTQGTGVSYGYTF,TRBV6-5,TRBJ1-2,TRBD1,-
TGTGCCAGCAGTTCCCCTTGGACGAACAGGGGTGGCTACACCTTC,CASSSPWTNRGGYTF,TRBV28,TRBJ1-2,TRBD1,once
TGTGCCAGCAGTTTAGTTACAGGGGTCTACGAGCAGTACTTC,CASSLVTGVYEQYF,TRBV28,TRBJ2-7,TRBD1,-
TGTGCCAGCAGTGAAGGGGGGGGGCGCCTTAGCAATCAGCCCCAGCATTTT,CASSEGGGRLSNQPQHF,TRBV25-1,TRBJ1-5,-,-
TGTGCCAGCAGCTTAGCTACAGGGGGTTATGAAAAACTGTTTTTT,CASSLATGGYEKLFF,TRBV7-9,TRBJ1-4,TRBD1,once
TGTGCCAGCTCAATCTCTGGGAGCGGAGATACGCAGTATTTT,CASSISGSGDTQYF,TRBV18,TRBJ2-3,-,-
TGTGCCAGCAGTGTGGCGGGAGGGCCTGAGGTTGAGCAGTTCTTC,CASSVAGGPEVEQFF,TRBV2,TRBJ2-1,TRBD2,-
TGTGCCAGCAGTTCACACGGACAGCTGGGCACAGATACGCAGTATTTT,CASSSHGQLGTDTQYF,TRBV6-6,TRBJ2-3,-,-
TGCGCCAGCAGTGGAGGGACAGGTGATGGCTACACCTTC,CASSGGTGDGYTF,TRBV10-2,TRBJ1-2,TRBD1,-
TGTGCCAGCAGCCACGATGGGACTAGCGGGAGGAACGAGCAGTACTTC,CASSHDGTSGRNEQYF,TRBV4-2,TRBJ2-7,TRBD2,-
TGTGCCAGTAGCTCCGGGTATCTAGGCAATCAGCCCCAGCATTTT,CASSSGYLGNQPQHF,TRBV19,TRBJ1-5,-,-
TGTGCCAGTAGTACTACTCAGCAGGGGGCGCGAAGGTATGGCTACACCTTC,CASSTTQQGARRYGYTF,TRBV19,TRBJ1-2,TRBD1,once
TGTGCCAGCAGTTACTTTTCAGGGATCGGGGAGCTGTTTTTT,CASSYFSGIGELFF,TRBV6-5,TRBJ2-2,-,-
TGTGCCAGTAGTGCGGACTACGGGTCGGACATTCAGTACTTC,CASSADYGSDIQYF,TRBV19,TRBJ2-4,-,-
TGTGCCAGTCCTGGGCCGGGACAGGGGGCCCACGAGCAGTACTTC,CASPGPGQGAHEQYF,TRBV19,TRBJ2-7,TRBD1,-
TGTGCCAGTAGTATTGAAGGACTGAGCTCTGGAAACACCATATATTTT,CASSIEGLSSGNTIYF,TRBV19,TRBJ1-3,-,-
TGTGCCAGCAGCCAAGCCGTTCAGGGACAGCCCCAGCATTTT,CASSQAVQGQPQHF,TRBV4-2,TRBJ1-5,-,-